What follows is one TCR beta chain and its context. The data are from a study of blood T cell repertoires in COVID-19. Across the study: PBMCs, B-cell-depleted T cells, or T cells were the source of the cDNA or gDNA that made up the material.

Recruits, aged about 18 to 89 years, lived in 24 US areas. Donors were grouped by their self-reported clinical history. Authors' methods: The authors estimated nucleated cell counts from reference gene primer amplification. The repertoire was sequenced with immunoSEQ multiplex PCR; TCRdb's copy has only in-frame clones and lacks some. That table is the source of V, J and clone size, and D and trimming were worked out from the DNA. The repertoire consists of approximately 360,000 clones, with around 83% occurring once and the leading ten covering approximately 5%. This CDR3 region has 15 residues. V was cut by 8 bases and J by 0 bases, with 17 bases left in between. The germline CDR1 and CDR2 sequences are MNHEY and SVGAGI.

The sequence derives from a woman between 50 and 59 years old who had recovered from COVID-19. This chain links TRBV6-5 with TRBJ2-7, with D maybe TRBD1 (6 bases). The sequenced material came from PBMCs or T cells enriched from blood (not recorded which). CDR3 protein: CASRQGHLISYEQYF. In nucleotides, the CDR3 is TGTGCCAGCCGTCAGGGGCACCTCATCTCCTACGAGCAGTACTTC.